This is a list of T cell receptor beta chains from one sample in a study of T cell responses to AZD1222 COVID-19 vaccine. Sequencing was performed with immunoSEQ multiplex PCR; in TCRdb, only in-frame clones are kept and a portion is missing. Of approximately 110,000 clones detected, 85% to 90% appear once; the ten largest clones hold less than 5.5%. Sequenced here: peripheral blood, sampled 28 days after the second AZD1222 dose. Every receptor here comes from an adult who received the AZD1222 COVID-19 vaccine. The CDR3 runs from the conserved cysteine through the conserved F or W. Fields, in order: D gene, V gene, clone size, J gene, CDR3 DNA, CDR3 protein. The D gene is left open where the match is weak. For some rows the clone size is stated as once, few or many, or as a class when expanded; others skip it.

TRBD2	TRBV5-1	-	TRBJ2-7	TGCGCCAGCAGCCTTACTAGCGGGCGGACCTCCTACGAGCAGTACTTC	CASSLTSGRTSYEQYF
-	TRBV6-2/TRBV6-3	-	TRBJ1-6	TGTGCCAGCAGTTTCCCTAGAAGCAAGCCGGGTTCACCCCTCCACTTT	CASSFPRSKPGSPLHF
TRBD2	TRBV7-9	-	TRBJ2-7	TGTGCCAGCAGCTTAATGGCTAGCGGGGACGAGCAGTACTTC	CASSLMASGDEQYF
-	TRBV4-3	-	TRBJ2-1	TGCGCCAGCAGCCAAGGGGACGGCTACAATGAGCAGTTCTTC	CASSQGDGYNEQFF
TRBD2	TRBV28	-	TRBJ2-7	TGTGCCAGCCTTTCGGGGGGGCCTGGGGGCCACGAGCAGTACTTC	CASLSGGPGGHEQYF
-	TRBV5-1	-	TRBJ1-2	TGCGCCAGCAGCTTGGCCGAGCGTCAATATGGCTACACCTTC	CASSLAERQYGYTF
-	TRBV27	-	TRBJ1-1	TGTGCCAGCAGTTTATCGGGGGGGCTCGACACTGAAGCTTTCTTT	CASSLSGGLDTEAFF
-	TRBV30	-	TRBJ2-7	TGTGCCTGGAGTGGACCTTACGAGCAGTACTTC	CAWSGPYEQYF
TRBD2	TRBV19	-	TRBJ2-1	TGTGCCAGTATGCGTAGCGGGGGGGTAGGGTACAATGAGCAGTTCTTC	CASMRSGGVGYNEQFF
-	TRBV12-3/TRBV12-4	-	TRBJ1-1	TGTGCCAGCAGCCATCAAACTAAAGCTTTCTTT	CASSHQTKAFF
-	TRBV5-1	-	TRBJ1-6	TGCGCCAGCAGCCCGAGCAGGATCGACTCACCCCTCCACTTT	CASSPSRIDSPLHF
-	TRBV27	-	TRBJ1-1	TGTGCCAGCAGGACCTTGAACACTGAAGCTTTCTTT	CASRTLNTEAFF
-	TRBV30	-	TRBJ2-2	TGTGCCTGGACCGGGTCGATCAACACCGGGGAGCTGTTTTTT	CAWTGSINTGELFF
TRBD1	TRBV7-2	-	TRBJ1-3	TGTGCCAGCAGCTTCCAGGGGGCTTCTGGAAACACCATATATTTT	CASSFQGASGNTIYF
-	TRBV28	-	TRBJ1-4	TGTGCCAGCTTTCAACAACTCGGCGGTAATGAAAAACTGTTTTTT	CASFQQLGGNEKLFF
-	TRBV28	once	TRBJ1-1	TGTGCCAGCAGTTTAAGAAGGGAGAACACTGAAGCTTTCTTT	CASSLRRENTEAFF
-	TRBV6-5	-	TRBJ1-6	TGTGCCAGCAGTTACGGCCAGGGCTTGTCACCCCTCCACTTT	CASSYGQGLSPLHF
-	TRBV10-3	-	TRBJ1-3	TGTGCCATCAGTGCCGGGGTGGGCCTCTCTGGAAACACCATATATTTT	CAISAGVGLSGNTIYF
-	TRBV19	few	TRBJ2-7	TGTGCCAGTAGTCTAAACCAGGGAAAAAGCTCCTACGAGCAGTACTTC	CASSLNQGKSSYEQYF
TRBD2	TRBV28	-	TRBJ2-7	TGTGCCAGCAGTTTTCGAGCGGGGGGTTCCTACGAGCAGTACTTC	CASSFRAGGSYEQYF
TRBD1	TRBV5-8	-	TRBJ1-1	TGTGCCAGCAGCCAGACACAGGGGTCGGGCACTGAAGCTTTCTTT	CASSQTQGSGTEAFF
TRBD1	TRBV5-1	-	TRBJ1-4	TGCGCCAGCAGCCCCGGACAGGGTCGGGAAAAACTGTTTTTT	CASSPGQGREKLFF
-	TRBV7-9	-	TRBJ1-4	TGTGCCAGCACTCTCAGGGGCGGGGGCAATGAAAAACTGTTTTTT	CASTLRGGGNEKLFF
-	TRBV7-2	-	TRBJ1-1	TGTGCCAGCAGCTTTCACCGGGCTGAAGCTTTCTTT	CASSFHRAEAFF
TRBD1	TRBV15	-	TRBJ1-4	TGTGCCACCAGCAGAGCCCGGGACAGAAATGAAAAACTGTTTTTT	CATSRARDRNEKLFF
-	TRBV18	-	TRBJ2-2	TGTGCCAGCTCACCAAAGGGGGCCGGGGAGCTGTTTTTT	CASSPKGAGELFF
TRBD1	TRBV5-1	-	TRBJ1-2	TGCGCCAGCAGCTTGATAACAGGGGAAGGCTACACCTTC	CASSLITGEGYTF
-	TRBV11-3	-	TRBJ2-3	TGTGCCAGCAGCTCCTCCGAAGTCACAGATACGCAGTATTTT	CASSSSEVTDTQYF
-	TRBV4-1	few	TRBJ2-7	TGCGCCAGCAGCCAAGATCCAGGGGCCTACGAGCAGTACTTC	CASSQDPGAYEQYF